One and the same sample provided the 20 T cell receptor beta chains below, sequenced in a study of blood T cell repertoires in COVID-19. Clones were sequenced by immunoSEQ multiplex PCR, and TCRdb holds only the in-frame ones, with some missing. The sample carries about 220,000 clones, 80% recorded once. What was sequenced was peripheral blood. Receptor source: a human donor in a cohort sampled during active COVID-19.

This clone was seen just once. The chain couples TRBV3-1 (or the pseudogene TRBV3-2) to TRBJ2-7; D perhaps matches TRBD1 (6 bases). Germline assignment: CDR1 LGHDT and CDR2 YNNKEL (reference sequence). The V end was cut by 0 bases, the J end by 5 bases, with 11 bases between. The CDR3 sequence is 14 residues long. CDR3 sequence: CASSQEPGVNEQYF. CDR3 nucleotides: TGTGCCAGCAGCCAAGAACCAGGGGTGAACGAGCAGTACTTC.

This chain uses TRBV7-2 with TRBJ2-3; the match to TRBD2 covers 7 bases. Germline V gene sequence: CDR1 SGHTA, CDR2 FQGNSA. The CDR3 runs to 17 residues. J was trimmed by 3 bases and V by 3 bases; bases with no gene match: 12. Written as DNA, the CDR3 is TGTGCCAGCAGCTTTTTAGGCCCGGGACTAATTACAGATACGCAGTATTTT. Protein product: CASSFLGPGLITDTQYF.

This clone has just one count. The genes are TRBV4-1 and TRBJ2-1, with 13 bases that match TRBD2. The length of the CDR3 is 15 residues. Germline CDR1 is MGHRA and CDR2 is YSYEKL. V gave up 1 base and J gave up 10 bases; unmatched junction bases: 4. The CDR3 region is CASSQGLAGGEEQFF. In DNA form, the CDR3 reads TGCGCCAGCAGCCAAGGACTAGCGGGAGGTGAAGAGCAGTTCTTC.

V usage is TRBV7-3 and J usage is TRBJ2-1, with 7 bases matching TRBD2. The CDR3 is 15 residues long. CDR1 and CDR2 (germline): SGHTA, FQGTGA. The V and J ends lost 2 bases and 0 bases, in that order; junction bases with no gene match: 1. This CDR3 reads CASSLERGSYNEQFF. CDR3 nucleotides: TGTGCCAGCAGCTTAGAGCGGGGCTCCTACAATGAGCAGTTCTTC.

J is TRBJ1-1 and V is TRBV6-5; D may be TRBD1 (5 bases). The CDR3 totals 13 residues. The V gene's germline CDR1 is MNHEY and CDR2 SVGAGI. Trimming left V 8 bases short and J 4 bases short, with 14 bases between. CDR3 loop: CASPQAGVTEAFF. The CDR3 DNA is TGTGCCAGCCCCCAAGCGGGGGTCACTGAAGCTTTCTTT.

This chain connects TRBV6-4 to TRBJ1-2; D may be TRBD1 (6 bases). The ends were cut back, 4 bases at V and 4 bases at J, with 16 bases in the middle. CDR3 length: 15 amino acids. Germline V gene sequence: CDR1 MRHNA, CDR2 SNTAGT. This CDR3 is CASSALGGASYGYTF. Written as DNA, the CDR3 is TGTGCCAGCAGTGCTCTGGGGGGGGCTAGCTATGGCTACACCTTC.

This chain connects TRBV10-3 to TRBJ1-1, with 7 bases that match TRBD1. CDR1 and CDR2 from the germline V gene are ENHRY and SYGVKD. This CDR3 contains 13 residues. Losses at the gene ends were 11 bases for V and 1 base for J; bases not matched to a gene: 7. As DNA, the CDR3 is TGTGCCGGACGACAGGGAGAGAACACTGAAGCTTTCTTT. It codes for CAGRQGENTEAFF.

The rearrangement links TRBV27 to TRBJ2-4, with D unclear. The CDR3 is 18 amino acids. Per the germline V gene, CDR1 is MNHEY and CDR2 is SMNVEV (reference sequence). Deletions cut 0 bases from V and 5 bases from J, with 20 bases between. The CDR3 here is CASSLSGPPVGDQNIQYF. In DNA form, the CDR3 reads TGTGCCAGCAGTTTATCTGGGCCCCCAGTGGGTGATCAAAACATTCAGTACTTC.

The rearrangement joins TRBV10-3 to TRBJ1-5; D is ambiguous. V was shortened by 10 bases and J by 0 bases, with 13 bases between the two germline ends. Germline V gives CDR1 ENHRY, CDR2 SYGVKD. This CDR3 is built from 14 residues. In DNA, the CDR3 is TGTGCCAGCCGAGAGGGATCTAGCAATCAGCCCCAGCATTTT. Its translation is CASREGSSNQPQHF.

This clone turned up a few times. CDR3 nucleotide sequence: TGTGCCAGCAGCTTAAATTCGTGGAGGACTAGAGTAACAGATACGCAGTATTTT. Protein product: CASSLNSWRTRVTDTQYF. This sequence joins TRBV11-2 and TRBJ2-3, with 7 bases aligning to TRBD2. The junction had 14 bases not matched to a gene; V was cut back by 2 bases and J by 3 bases. The CDR3 is made up of 18 amino acids. CDR1 and CDR2 from the germline V gene are SGHAT and FQNNGV.

This chain joins TRBV12-3 or TRBV12-4 and TRBJ2-7; D not resolved. V was shortened by 5 bases and J by 5 bases, with 7 bases between the two germline ends. CDR3 length equals 11 residues. DNA of the CDR3: TGTGCCAGCAGTCCGCAGAACGAGCAGTACTTC. Amino acids: CASSPQNEQYF.

The chain recombines TRBV19 with TRBJ2-1, with 13 bases lining up with TRBD2. J gave up 10 bases and V 5 bases, and 2 bases lay outside the gene matches. The CDR3 totals 13 residues. Per the germline V gene, CDR1 is LNHDA and CDR2 is SQIVND (reference sequence). The chain's CDR3 is CASSSGLAGEQFF. In nucleotides, the CDR3 is TGTGCCAGTAGTTCGGGACTAGCGGGAGAGCAGTTCTTC.

The chain is built from TRBV7-9 and TRBJ1-2, with TRBD1 matching 8 bases. V gave up 0 bases and J gave up 6 bases; unmatched junction bases: 0. The CDR3 extends over 13 amino acids. Germline values: CDR1 SEHNR, CDR2 FQNEAQ (reference sequence). This CDR3 is CASSLAQGDGYTF. The DNA for the CDR3 is TGTGCCAGCAGCTTAGCACAGGGGGATGGCTACACCTTC. Combining the CDR3 with reference TRBV7-9 and TRBJ1-2 gives the whole variable domain DTGVSQNPRHKITKRGQNVTFRCDPISEHNRLYWYRQTLGQGPEFLTYFQNEAQLEKSRLLSDRFSAERPKGSFSTLEIQRTEQGDSAMYLCASSLAQGDGYTFGSGTRLTVV.

CDR3 sequence reads: CASSFGGTNNEQFF. The DNA for the CDR3 is TGTGCCAGCAGTTTCGGGGGAACTAACAATGAGCAGTTCTTC. The gene calls are TRBV28 and TRBJ2-1, with a tentative D call TRBD2 (6 bases). V shed 3 bases and J shed 5 bases, with 11 bases lying between them. Germline V gives CDR1 MDHEN, CDR2 SYDVKM. There are 14 residues in the CDR3.

This clone was observed once. The rearrangement joins TRBV9 to TRBJ1-4; 8 nucleotides match TRBD1. The ends lost 3 bases at V and 8 bases at J; junction bases unmatched: 9. The CDR3 is made up of 15 amino acids. The germline gives CDR1 SGDLS, CDR2 YYNGEE. The CDR3 DNA reads as TGTGCCAGCAGCGCAACGACAGGGGAAGGCGAAAAACTGTTTTTT. Protein product: CASSATTGEGEKLFF.

This chain joins TRBV19 and TRBJ1-5; 11 bases match TRBD1. CDR1 and CDR2 (germline): LNHDA, SQIVND (reference sequence). V dropped 8 bases and J dropped 7; count of bases not matched to a gene: 7. The CDR3 covers 14 residues. The CDR3 loop reads CASGRDRGGQPQHF. The DNA of the CDR3 is TGTGCCAGTGGCCGGGACAGGGGGGGGCAGCCCCAGCATTTT.

This CDR3 is CASSQSGGAAFF. CDR3 nucleotide sequence: TGTGCCAGCAGCCAAAGTGGGGGGGCGGCTTTCTTT. The chain is built from TRBV3-1 (or the pseudogene TRBV3-2) and TRBJ1-1, with D possibly TRBD1 on 6 matching bases. The CDR3 is 12 amino acids. V was trimmed by 2 bases and J by 11 bases, leaving 12 bases between them. From germline, CDR1 is LGHDT and CDR2 YNNKEL (reference sequence).

This clone has just one count. The rearrangement joins TRBV11-3 to TRBJ1-1; perhaps TRBD1 as D (5 bases). Germline-derived CDR1 and CDR2 are SGHNT and YENEEA. V shed 1 base and J shed 7 bases, with 13 bases lying between them. There are 14 residues in the CDR3. This chain's CDR3 is CASSLAGGEREAFF. The CDR3 nucleotides are TGTGCCAGCAGCTTAGCGGGGGGTGAACGTGAAGCTTTCTTT.

This clone has only a few counts. The chain joins TRBV7-2 to TRBJ2-5; 8 nucleotides agree with TRBD2. V lost 3 bases and J lost 5; bases outside the gene matches: 5. CDR1 SGHTA and CDR2 FQGNSA come from the germline V gene. The CDR3 runs to 14 residues. The CDR3 nucleotides read TGTGCCAGCAGCTTGGAGACTAGCGCGGAGACCCAGTACTTC. Protein product: CASSLETSAETQYF.

This chain joins TRBV7-2 and TRBJ1-2; D not certain. The V end was cut by 3 bases, the J end by 7 bases, with 9 bases between. Germline CDR1 SGHTA, CDR2 FQGNSA. The CDR3 covers 12 residues. The CDR3 loop reads CASSFRLSGYTF. CDR3 in DNA: TGTGCCAGCAGCTTTAGACTGAGTGGCTACACCTTC.